This T cell receptor (beta chain) is from a study of cytomegalovirus exposure and HLA in healthy donors. Researchers ran the PCR with 60 Vbeta and 13 Jbeta primers. Measured with immunoSEQ multiplex PCR; TCRdb has only the in-frame clones, and not every one. In the table there are 100,000 to 140,000 clones, approximately 76% of which are singletons. A word on this clone: Antigen unknown.

Study-wide findings and caveats: It was taken for granted in presence/absence analyses that sequencing depth across donors was roughly uniform. TCR beta chain V- and J-gene trimming was linked, in a later analysis, to a missense variant in DCLRE1C.

Germline-derived CDR1 and CDR2 are SGHAT and FQNNGV. The CDR3 totals 15 residues. Trimming cost V 4 bases and J 5 bases; bases outside gene matches: 7. The chain is built from TRBV11-2 and TRBJ2-5; 10 positions match TRBD2. Sequencing was performed on PBMCs. The sequence derives from a man aged 18 to 30 in good health and CMV-seronegative. This CDR3 is CASSSPPAGGETQYF. The DNA of the CDR3 is TGTGCCAGCAGCTCTCCTCCAGCGGGGGGGGAGACCCAGTACTTC.